Given below is one T cell receptor beta chain in context. This sample stems from a study of blood T cell repertoires in COVID-19. Whole-study context: The United States, Italy and Spain provided the acute and convalescent COVID-19 samples. Nucleic acid was either cDNA or gDNA, and it came from T cells, B-cell-depleted T cells, or PBMCs.

Germline CDR1 is SNHLY and CDR2 is FYNNEI. The CDR3 contains 13 residues. The V and J ends lost 3 bases and 7 bases respectively, with 12 bases between them. In the source study's methods: Reference gene primers were amplified, and this amplification served to estimate nucleated cell counts. Generated by immunoSEQ multiplex PCR, the TCRdb table keeps only in-frame clones and is missing some. V, J and clone size were drawn from that table, and D and trimming were deduced from the DNA. Here the sample spans roughly 160,000 clones, approximately 86% being singletons. Enrolment of Seattle patients took place during active infection, and they were followed longitudinally.

The receptor was derived from a woman older than 75 with COVID-19, enrolled during active disease. J is TRBJ1-2 and V is TRBV2; D not resolved. The specimen was peripheral blood. The CDR3 loop reads CASSDRGGTGYTF. Written as DNA, the CDR3 is TGTGCCAGCAGTGACCGGGGTGGTACTGGCTACACCTTC.